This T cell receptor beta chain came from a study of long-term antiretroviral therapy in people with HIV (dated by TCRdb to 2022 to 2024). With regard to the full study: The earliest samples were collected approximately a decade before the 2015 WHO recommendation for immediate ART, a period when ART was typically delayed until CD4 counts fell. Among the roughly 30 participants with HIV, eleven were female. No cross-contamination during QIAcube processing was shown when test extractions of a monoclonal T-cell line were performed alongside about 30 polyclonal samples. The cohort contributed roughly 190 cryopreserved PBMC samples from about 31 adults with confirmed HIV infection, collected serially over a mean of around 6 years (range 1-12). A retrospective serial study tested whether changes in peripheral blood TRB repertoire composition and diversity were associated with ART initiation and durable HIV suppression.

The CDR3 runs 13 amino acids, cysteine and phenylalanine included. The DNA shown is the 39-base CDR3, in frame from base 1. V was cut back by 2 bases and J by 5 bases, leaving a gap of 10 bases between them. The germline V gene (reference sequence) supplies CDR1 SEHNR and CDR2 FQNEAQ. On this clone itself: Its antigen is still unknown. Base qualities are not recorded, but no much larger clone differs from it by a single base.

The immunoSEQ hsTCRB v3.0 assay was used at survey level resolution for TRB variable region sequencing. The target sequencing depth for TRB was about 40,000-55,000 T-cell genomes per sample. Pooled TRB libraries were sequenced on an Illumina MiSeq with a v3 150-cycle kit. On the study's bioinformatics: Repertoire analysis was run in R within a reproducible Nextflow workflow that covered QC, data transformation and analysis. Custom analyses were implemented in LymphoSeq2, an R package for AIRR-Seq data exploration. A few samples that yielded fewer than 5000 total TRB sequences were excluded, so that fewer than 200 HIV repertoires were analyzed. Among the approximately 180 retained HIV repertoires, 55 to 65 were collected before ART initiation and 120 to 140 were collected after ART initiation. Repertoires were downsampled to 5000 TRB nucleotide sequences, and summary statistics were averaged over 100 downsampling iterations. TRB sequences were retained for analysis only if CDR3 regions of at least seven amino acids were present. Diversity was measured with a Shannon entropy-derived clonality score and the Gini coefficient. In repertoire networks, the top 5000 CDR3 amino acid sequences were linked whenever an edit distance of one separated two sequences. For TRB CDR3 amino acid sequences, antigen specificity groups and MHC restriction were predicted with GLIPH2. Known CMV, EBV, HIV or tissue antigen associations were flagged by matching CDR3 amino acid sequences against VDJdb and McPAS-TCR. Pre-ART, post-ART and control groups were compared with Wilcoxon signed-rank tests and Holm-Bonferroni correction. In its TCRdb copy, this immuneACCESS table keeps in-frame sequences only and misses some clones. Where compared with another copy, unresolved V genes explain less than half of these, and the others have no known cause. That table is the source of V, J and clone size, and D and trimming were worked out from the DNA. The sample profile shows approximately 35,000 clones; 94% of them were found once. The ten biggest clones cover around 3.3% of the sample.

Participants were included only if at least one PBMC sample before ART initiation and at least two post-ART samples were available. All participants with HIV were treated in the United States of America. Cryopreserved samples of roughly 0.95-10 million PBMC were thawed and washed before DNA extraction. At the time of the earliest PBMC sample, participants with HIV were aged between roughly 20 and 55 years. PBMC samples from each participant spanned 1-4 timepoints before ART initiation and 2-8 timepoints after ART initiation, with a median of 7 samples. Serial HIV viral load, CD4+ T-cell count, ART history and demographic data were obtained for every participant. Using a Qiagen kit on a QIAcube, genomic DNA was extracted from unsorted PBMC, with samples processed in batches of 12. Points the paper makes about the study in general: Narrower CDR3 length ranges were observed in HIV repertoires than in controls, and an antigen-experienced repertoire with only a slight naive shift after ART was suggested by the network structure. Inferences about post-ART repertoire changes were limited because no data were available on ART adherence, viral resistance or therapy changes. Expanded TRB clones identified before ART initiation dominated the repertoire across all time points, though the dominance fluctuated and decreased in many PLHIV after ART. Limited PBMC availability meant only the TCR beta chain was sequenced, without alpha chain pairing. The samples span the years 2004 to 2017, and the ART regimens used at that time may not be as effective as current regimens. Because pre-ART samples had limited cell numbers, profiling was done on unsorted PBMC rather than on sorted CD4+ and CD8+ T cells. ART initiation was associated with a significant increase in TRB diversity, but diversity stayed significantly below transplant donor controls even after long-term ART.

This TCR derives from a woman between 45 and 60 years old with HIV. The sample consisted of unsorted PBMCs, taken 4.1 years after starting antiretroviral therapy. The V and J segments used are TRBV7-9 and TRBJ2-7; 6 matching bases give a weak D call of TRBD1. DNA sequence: TGTGCCAGCAGCTTATATCAGGGGAACGAGCAGTACTTC. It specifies CASSLYQGNEQYF.